The 22 T cell receptor beta chains presented below share a single source sample, sequenced in a study of OX40 agonist ivuxolimab in advanced cancers. Library construction relied on the immunoSEQ multiplex PCR assay. Entries here come from immuneACCESS through TCRdb and include only in-frame sequences with V and J called. Some clones fail to appear in such tables; in the studies checked, an unresolved V gene covers under half of the shortfall, and the cause of the remainder is unknown. For this sample there are tens of thousands of clones; about 81% appear just once. Of the sample, around 0.7% is held by the ten largest clones. Sequencing used CD4+ or CD8+ T cells sorted from blood, obtained in a trial of the OX40 agonist ivuxolimab. These TCRs come from an adult with an advanced solid tumor such as melanoma, head and neck, liver or kidney cancer.

CDR3 nucleotides: TGTGCCAGCAGTGACCTAGGGCGGAGGGACACTGAAGCTTTCTTT. Its protein is CASSDLGRRDTEAFF. The chain carries TRBV6-1 and TRBJ1-1; D remains ambiguous. Germline V CDR1 and CDR2: MNHNS, SASEGT. Deletions cut 3 bases from V and 3 bases from J, with 14 bases between. CDR3 length: 15 amino acids.

This rearrangement joins TRBV5-4 to TRBJ2-5, with a weak D call TRBD2 (6 bases). Germline CDR1 SGHNT, CDR2 YYREEE (reference sequence). The CDR3 is made up of 12 amino acids. V was shortened by 0 bases and J by 7 bases, with 7 bases between the two germline ends. In DNA form, the CDR3 reads TGTGCCAGCAGCTTGGTCGGGGGGACCCAGTACTTC. It is translated as CASSLVGGTQYF.

The rearrangement joins TRBV2 to TRBJ2-3; 8 bases align to TRBD2. Germline CDR1 and CDR2: SNHLY and FYNNEI. J was trimmed by 2 bases and V by 10 bases; bases with no gene match: 8. The CDR3 is made up of 14 amino acids. The DNA of the CDR3 is TGTGCCACCCAGCGGGGGCCGTCCACAGATACGCAGTATTTT. Translating it yields CATQRGPSTDTQYF. The full variable domain, its missing parts supplied by reference TRBV2 and TRBJ2-3, is EPEVTQTPSHQVTQMGQEVILRCVPISNHLYFYWYRQILGQKVEFLVSFYNNEISEKSEIFDDQFSVERPDGSNFTLKIRSTKLEDSAMYFCATQRGPSTDTQYFGPGTRLTVL.

The chain has TRBV28 and TRBJ2-6; the match to TRBD2 covers 7 bases. The CDR3 has 16 residues. Unmatched junction bases numbered 7, after V lost 8 bases and J lost 0 bases. Germline CDR1 and CDR2: MDHEN and SYDVKM. The CDR3 DNA reads as TGTGCCAGCTCCTGGGGGGGTCTCTCTGGGGCCAACGTCCTGACTTTC. Translation gives CASSWGGLSGANVLTF. Based on the CDR3 plus reference TRBV28 and TRBJ2-6, the full variable domain is DVKVTQSSRYLVKRTGEKVFLECVQDMDHENMFWYRQDPGLGLRLIYFSYDVKMKEKGDIPEGYSVSREKKERFSLILESASTNQTSMYLCASSWGGLSGANVLTFGAGSRLTVL.

This clone turned up a few times. V gene TRBV9 combines with J gene TRBJ1-1; a possible D gene is TRBD1 (5 bases). The CDR3 is 12 amino acids. Germline CDR1 reads SGDLS; CDR2 reads YYNGEE. Trimming stripped 4 bases from V and 6 bases from J, with 10 bases between. CDR3 in amino acids: CASSPLTAEAFF. CDR3 bases: TGTGCCAGCAGCCCCTTGACAGCTGAAGCTTTCTTT.

This clone was picked up a small number of times. The chain employs TRBV28 and TRBJ2-4; D unresolved. Germline V gene sequence: CDR1 MDHEN, CDR2 SYDVKM. This CDR3 is 15 amino acids long. Trimming left V 1 base short and J 0 bases short, with 7 bases between. CDR3 DNA: TGTGCCAGCAGTTTATCTAGACTAGCCAAAAACATTCAGTACTTC. Translating it yields CASSLSRLAKNIQYF.

The chain recombines TRBV21-1 with TRBJ2-7; TRBD2 is the table's D call and was not checked against the DNA. TRBV21-1 is a listed pseudogene. The CDR3 consists of 13 residues. CDR3 in amino acids: CASRRGLSFEQYF. As DNA, the CDR3 is TGTGCCAGCAGGAGAGGCCTTTCGTTCGAGCAGTACTTC.

This sequence joins TRBV20-1 and TRBJ2-5; 7 bases line up with TRBD1. The CDR3 runs 11 residues. Trimming cost V 6 bases and J 5 bases; bases outside gene matches: 3. Germline values: CDR1 DFQATT, CDR2 SNEGSKA (reference sequence). The CDR3 sequence is CSAEQGETQYF. CDR3 bases: TGCAGTGCGGAACAGGGGGAGACCCAGTACTTC.

The chain is built from TRBV19 and TRBJ1-1; D unresolved. Germline CDR1 reads LNHDA; CDR2 reads SQIVND (reference sequence). V lost 9 bases to trimming and J lost 10 bases, with 27 bases between them. CDR3 length equals 15 residues. The DNA for the CDR3 is TGTGCCAGCGTTTCGGAAGCGTCGCTACGGGGTGTAGCTTTCTTT. This codes for CASVSEASLRGVAFF.

This clone was seen once. V and J are TRBV14 and TRBJ2-2, with 9 bases lining up with TRBD2. This CDR3 is 16 amino acids long. CDR1 is SGHDN, CDR2 FVKESK, per germline. Germline trimming cut 1 base from V and 5 bases from J; bases unmatched to any gene: 5. The chain's CDR3 is CASSQVASGATGELFF. The CDR3 region has the DNA TGTGCCAGCAGCCAAGTGGCTAGCGGGGCAACCGGGGAGCTGTTTTTT.

V and J are TRBV5-4 and TRBJ2-5; a weak D match, TRBD1 (6 bases). The germline V and J ends were trimmed by 0 bases and 5 bases, with 17 bases remaining between them. The CDR3 length is 16 residues. Germline V gene lookup returns CDR1 SGHNT and CDR2 YYREEE (reference sequence). The CDR3 nucleotides read TGTGCCAGCAGCTTGGCAGGGACCCCAGGGGTGGAGACCCAGTACTTC. Translating gives CASSLAGTPGVETQYF.

The table lists this clone with a few counts. V gene TRBV5-4 combines with J gene TRBJ2-2; TRBD2 matches at 8 bases. With V trimmed by 5 bases and J by 0 bases, 3 bases remained unmatched. Germline CDR1 SGHNT, CDR2 YYREEE (reference sequence). The CDR3 has 15 residues. The CDR3: CASRTGLANTGELFF. CDR3 DNA: TGTGCCAGCAGAACGGGACTAGCGAACACCGGGGAGCTGTTTTTT.

The gene calls are TRBV5-1 and TRBJ1-6; the match to TRBD1 covers 10 bases. J gave up 7 bases and V 4 bases, and 8 bases lay outside the gene matches. In germline, CDR1 is SGHRS, CDR2 YFSETQ. The CDR3 runs 16 residues. CDR3 nucleotide sequence: TGCGCCAGCAGCCTGACGGGACAGGGGTTCAATTCACCCCTCCACTTT. This gives the protein CASSLTGQGFNSPLHF. Full variable domain (outside the CDR3, taken from reference TRBV5-1 and TRBJ1-6): KAGVTQTPRYLIKTRGQQVTLSCSPISGHRSVSWYQQTPGQGLQFLFEYFSETQRNKGNFPGRFSGRQFSNSRSEMNVSTLELGDSALYLCASSLTGQGFNSPLHFGNGTRLTVT.

The gene calls are TRBV18 and TRBJ2-3; 8 bases match TRBD2. Germline CDR1 KGHSH, CDR2 LQKENI. The CDR3 length is 16 residues. The J segment lost 0 bases and the V segment lost 6 bases, leaving 8 bases of the junction unmatched. CDR3 in amino acids: CASSPGGASSTDTQYF. CDR3 sequence (DNA): TGTGCCAGCTCCCCCGGGGGGGCCTCTAGCACAGATACGCAGTATTTT.

The chain employs TRBV29-1 and TRBJ1-2; D unresolved. This CDR3 spans 13 amino acids. V was shortened by 6 bases and J by 5 bases, with 16 bases between the two germline ends. Germline-derived CDR1 and CDR2 are SQVTM and ANQGSEA. CDR3 nucleotides: TGCAGCGTCGGGATACAAAAAAAATATGGCTACACCTTC. The encoded protein is CSVGIQKKYGYTF. The complete variable domain, with remaining parts taken from reference TRBV29-1 and TRBJ1-2, reads SAVISQKPSRDICQRGTSLTIQCQVDSQVTMMFWYRQQPGQSLTLIATANQGSEATYESGFVIDKFPISRPNLTFSTLTVSNMSPEDSSIYLCSVGIQKKYGYTFGSGTRLTVV.

In DNA, the CDR3 is TGTGCCAGCAGCTTGATTTACGAGCAGTACTTC. Its translation: CASSLIYEQYF. The J gene is TRBJ2-7, the V gene TRBV5-8; no clear D gene. The CDR3 has 11 amino acids. The V gene's germline CDR1 is SGHTS and CDR2 YDEGEE. Trimming cost V 1 base and J 4 bases, with 3 bases left between them.

The chain links TRBV6-7 to TRBJ2-5, with D possibly TRBD1 on 7 matching bases. TRBV6-7 is an open reading frame, and its role is uncertain. The V gene lost 2 bases and the J gene lost 1 base, with 20 bases spanning the gap. This CDR3 is built from 18 residues. The CDR3 loop is CASSYPRSGGPCQETQYF. In DNA form, the CDR3 reads TGTGCCAGCAGTTACCCCCGTTCAGGGGGGCCCTGCCAAGAGACCCAGTACTTC.

This chain connects TRBV5-1 to TRBJ2-3; 12 nucleotides agree with TRBD2. The CDR3 covers 16 residues. CDR1 SGHRS and CDR2 YFSETQ come from the germline V gene. V was pared by 2 bases and J by 0 bases, with 1 base of the junction left unmatched. CDR3 bases: TGCGCCAGCAGCTTTGGACTAGCGGGGAGCACAGATACGCAGTATTTT. It translates to CASSFGLAGSTDTQYF.

The chain carries TRBV25-1 and TRBJ1-4; D is ambiguous. This CDR3 has 18 residues. Trimming removed 4 bases from V and 0 bases from J, with 18 bases in between. Germline V gene lookup returns CDR1 MGHDK and CDR2 SYGVNS. CDR3 region: CASSGERAGRATNEKLFF. In DNA, the CDR3 is TGTGCCAGCAGTGGGGAAAGGGCTGGAAGAGCAACTAATGAAAAACTGTTTTTT.

This sequence joins TRBV6-1 and TRBJ1-4; D is ambiguous. Germline CDR1 MNHNS, CDR2 SASEGT. The CDR3 has 15 residues. V lost 6 bases, J lost 7 bases, and 18 bases lay in between. The CDR3 spells CASSAGRGEAEKLFF. For the CDR3, the DNA is TGTGCCAGCAGCGCGGGCCGAGGAGAGGCTGAAAAACTGTTTTTT.

V gene TRBV19 combines with J gene TRBJ2-3; D remains ambiguous. Looked up from germline, CDR1 is LNHDA and CDR2 is SQIVND (reference sequence). V lost 0 bases, J lost 1 base, and 11 bases lay in between. This CDR3 has 16 residues. CDR3 nucleotides: TGTGCCAGTAGTATAGAGGGCGGATTTCGCACAGATACGCAGTATTTT. Protein sequence: CASSIEGGFRTDTQYF. The whole variable domain, remainder taken from reference TRBV19 and TRBJ2-3, is DGGITQSPKYLFRKEGQNVTLSCEQNLNHDAMYWYRQDPGQGLRLIYYSQIVNDFQKGDIAEGYSVSREKKESFPLTVTSAQKNPTAFYLCASSIEGGFRTDTQYFGPGTRLTVL.

CDR3 sequence (DNA): TGTGCCAGCAGTGAACAGGGGTACCTAAATCAGCCCCAGCATTTT. It codes for CASSEQGYLNQPQHF. V gene TRBV6-4 combines with J gene TRBJ1-5, with TRBD1 matching 7 bases. The CDR3 sequence is 15 residues long. The germline CDR1 and CDR2 sequences are MRHNA and SNTAGT. The V and J ends lost 3 bases and 4 bases, in that order; junction bases with no gene match: 6.